The 8 T cell receptor beta chains reported below all come from one sample, sequenced in a study of early T cells in non-severe SARS-CoV-2 infection. One entry per CDR3 protein, called by TCRdb with MiXCR from the 5' RACE reads. Of about 110,000 distinct CDR3 sequences listed, 12% were seen once; the top ten hold roughly 2.9%. Sequenced material: whole blood. These TCRs come from an adult who was a healthcare worker with PCR-confirmed SARS-CoV-2 infection or an uninfected control (not recorded which).

DNA for the CDR3: TGCAGTGCTAGTTCCGCCGACAGGGGGACCCAAGAGACCCAGTACTTC. Its translation: CSASSADRGTQETQYF. V and J are TRBV20-1 and TRBJ2-5; 9 bases align to TRBD1. The CDR3 runs 16 residues. The germline CDR1 and CDR2 sequences are DFQATT and SNEGSKA (reference sequence). V lost 3 bases to trimming and J lost 1 base; unmatched junction nucleotides: 9.

This clonotype appeared many times. The J gene is TRBJ1-1, the V gene TRBV20-1; possibly TRBD1 for D (5 bases). The V end was cut by 6 bases, the J end by 3 bases, with 14 bases between. The germline V gene has CDR1 DFQATT and CDR2 SNEGSKA (reference sequence). The CDR3 extends over 13 amino acids. The CDR3 loop is CSARRVGDTEAFF. The CDR3 DNA is TGCAGTGCCCGCAGGGTGGGGGACACTGAAGCTTTCTTT.

V is TRBV29-1 and J is TRBJ2-1; D uncertain. Trimming cost V 7 bases and J 7 bases, with 8 bases left between them. Germline lookup yields CDR1 SQVTM and CDR2 ANQGSEA. This CDR3 has 10 residues. CDR3 residues: CSGSRNEQFF. The CDR3 DNA is TGCAGCGGGAGTAGGAATGAGCAGTTCTTC.

This chain joins TRBV5-4 and TRBJ1-2, with 11 bases aligning to TRBD1. V lost 4 bases to trimming and J lost 8 bases; unmatched junction nucleotides: 4. The CDR3 has 13 residues. Germline loops: CDR1 SGHNT, CDR2 YYREEE (reference sequence). The chain's CDR3 is CASSPDRGQGYTF. CDR3 DNA sequence: TGTGCCAGCAGCCCGGACAGGGGGCAAGGCTACACCTTC.

This clonotype was observed many times. The gene calls are TRBV7-8 and TRBJ1-1; tentatively, D is TRBD1 (6 bases). The V and J ends lost 5 bases and 0 bases respectively, with 16 bases between them. The CDR3 extends over 16 amino acids. Germline CDR1 and CDR2: SGHVS and FQNEAQ. The CDR3 loop reads CASSAYRVLMNTEAFF. The DNA for the CDR3 is TGTGCCAGCAGCGCGTACAGGGTTCTAATGAACACTGAAGCTTTCTTT. Looking up the rest from reference TRBV7-8 and TRBJ1-1 gives the full variable domain: GAGVSQSPRYKVAKRGQDVALRCDPISGHVSLFWYQQALGQGPEFLTYFQNEAQLDKSGLPSDRFFAERPEGSVSTLKIQRTQQEDSAVYLCASSAYRVLMNTEAFFGQGTRLTVV.

Only a few counts were recorded for this clonotype. The chain uses TRBV24-1 and TRBJ2-1, with 9 bases identical to TRBD2. Germline assignment: CDR1 KGHDR and CDR2 SFDVKD. This CDR3 has 18 residues. Unmatched junction bases numbered 11, after V lost 2 bases and J lost 4 bases. CDR3 amino acids: CATSDSPAGSGRYNEQFF. CDR3 DNA sequence: TGTGCCACCAGTGATTCCCCAGCTGGTAGCGGGAGATACAATGAGCAGTTCTTC.

A few counts support this clonotype. The V gene is TRBV4-1, the J gene TRBJ2-2, with D tentatively TRBD2 (6 bases). The CDR3 loop spans 17 amino acids. Trimming pared 0 bases from V and 0 bases from J, leaving 11 bases between. Germline V gives CDR1 MGHRA, CDR2 YSYEKL. CDR3 DNA sequence: TGCGCCAGCAGCCAAGATTTAGGACTAACGAACACCGGGGAGCTGTTTTTT. Its translation: CASSQDLGLTNTGELFF.

The sample holds a few counts of this clonotype. The J gene is TRBJ1-4, the V gene TRBV30, with D perhaps matching TRBD1 (5 bases). Trimming left V 0 bases short and J 7 bases short, with 9 bases between. The CDR3 has 13 residues. Germline CDR1 and CDR2: GTSNPN and SVGIG (reference sequence). Here the CDR3 DNA reads TGTGCCTGGAGTGTGTCAGGGAGTGAAAAACTGTTTTTT. This codes for CAWSVSGSEKLFF.